The sequence of this TCR beta chain was determined in a study of blood T cell repertoires in COVID-19. Overall study: Samples of COVID-19 (acute and convalescent) were obtained from the United States, Italy and Spain. T cells, B-cell-depleted T cells, or PBMCs supplied cDNA or gDNA.

As originally analysed: Amplification with reference gene primers provided the estimates of nucleated cell counts. Produced via immunoSEQ multiplex PCR; TCRdb's table is partial and in-frame only. That table furnishes V, J and clone size, whereas the DNA furnished D and trimming. The profile shows under 60,000 clones, roughly nine tenths of them singletons. The CDR3 runs 14 residues. Trimming took 3 bases from V and 4 from J, leaving 10 bases between them. CDR1 MDHEN and CDR2 SYDVKM come from the germline V gene. The chain uses TRBV28 and TRBJ1-5; no clear D. This receptor was obtained from an elderly woman with acute or convalescent COVID-19. Source material: peripheral blood. CDR3 in DNA: TGTGCCAGCAGTTTGGAACAGACAAATCAGCCCCAGCATTTT. Translation: CASSLEQTNQPQHF.